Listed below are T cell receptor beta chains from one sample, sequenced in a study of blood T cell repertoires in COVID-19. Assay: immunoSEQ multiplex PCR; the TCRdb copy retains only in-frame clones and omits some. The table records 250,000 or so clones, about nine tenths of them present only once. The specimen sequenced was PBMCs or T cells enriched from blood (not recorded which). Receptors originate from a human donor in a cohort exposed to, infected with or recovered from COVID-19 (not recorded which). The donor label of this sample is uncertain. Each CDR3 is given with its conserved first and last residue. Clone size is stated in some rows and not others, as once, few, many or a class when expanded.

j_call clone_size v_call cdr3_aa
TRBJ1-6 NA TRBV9 CASSMSLSLNSPLHF
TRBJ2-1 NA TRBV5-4 CASSLGGSGEQFF
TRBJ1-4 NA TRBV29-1 CSVGRQGPEKLFF
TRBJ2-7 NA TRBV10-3 CAIRRDRATYEQYF
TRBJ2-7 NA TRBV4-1 CASSSGKGYEQYF
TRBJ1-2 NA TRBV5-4 CASSLGQGSYGYTF
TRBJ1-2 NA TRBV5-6 CASSLAANRDQGGSYGYTF
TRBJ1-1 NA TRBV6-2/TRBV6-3 CASSYPPGFQLSAEAFF
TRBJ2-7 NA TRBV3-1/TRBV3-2 CASSWDRGEQYF
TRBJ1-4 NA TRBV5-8 CASSLESSGEKLFF
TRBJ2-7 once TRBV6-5 CASSYSSQGRQYF
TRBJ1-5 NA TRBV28 CASSPGLGASSNQPQHF
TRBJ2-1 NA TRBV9 CASSPRGGFAYNEQFF
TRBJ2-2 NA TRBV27 CASSPDLMGGRGRSGELFF
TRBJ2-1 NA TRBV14 CASSQGSVRFGNEQFF
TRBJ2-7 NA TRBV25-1 CASSTSYEQYF
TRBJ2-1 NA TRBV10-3 CAMRAAGGENEQFF
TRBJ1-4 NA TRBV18 CASSLQGQEKLFF
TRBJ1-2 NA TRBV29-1 CSVRQGTNYGYTF
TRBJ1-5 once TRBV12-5 CASGLSTGWEGSNQPQHF
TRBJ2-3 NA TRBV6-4 CASSPLAGTDTQYF
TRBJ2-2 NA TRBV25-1 CASSRTGGWSGELFF
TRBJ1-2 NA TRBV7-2 CASSLVAGGRGYTF
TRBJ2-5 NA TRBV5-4 CASSLRVRGGLIETQYF
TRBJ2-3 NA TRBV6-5 CASSNQGNTDTQYF
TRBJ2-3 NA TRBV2 CAGDRGGTDTQYF
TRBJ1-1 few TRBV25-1 CASLQSGNTEAFF
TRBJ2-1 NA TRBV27 CASHSGTSSYNEQFF
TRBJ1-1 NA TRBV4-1 CASRRPDRRLNTEAFF
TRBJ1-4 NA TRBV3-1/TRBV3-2 CASSQDNEGELFF
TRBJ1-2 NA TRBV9 CASSPEWGDYGYTF
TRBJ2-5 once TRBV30 CAWSKGQETQYF
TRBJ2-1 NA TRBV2 CASMRTSGGAHEQFF
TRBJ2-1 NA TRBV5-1 CASSLPRGGVHEQFF
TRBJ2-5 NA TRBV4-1 CASSQPTGTLLPETQYF
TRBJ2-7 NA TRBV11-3 CASSVQAGTPLGEQYF
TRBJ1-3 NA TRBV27 CASSLDRGSGNTIYF
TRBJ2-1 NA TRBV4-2 CASSQGFWGDEQFF
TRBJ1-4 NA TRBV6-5 CASSYGDTGPEKLFF
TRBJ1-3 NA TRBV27 CASSLRGGGGTGNTIYF